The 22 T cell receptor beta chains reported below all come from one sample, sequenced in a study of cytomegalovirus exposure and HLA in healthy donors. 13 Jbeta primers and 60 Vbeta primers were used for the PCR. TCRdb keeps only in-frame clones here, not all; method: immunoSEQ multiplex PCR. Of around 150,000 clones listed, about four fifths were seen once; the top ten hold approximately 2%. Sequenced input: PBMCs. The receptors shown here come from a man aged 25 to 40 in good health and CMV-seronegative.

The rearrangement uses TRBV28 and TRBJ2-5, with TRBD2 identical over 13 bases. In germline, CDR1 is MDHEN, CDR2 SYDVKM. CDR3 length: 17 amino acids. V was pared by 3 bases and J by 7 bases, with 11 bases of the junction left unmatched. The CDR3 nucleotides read TGTGCCAGCAGTTTGATCCGGACTAGCGGGGGCCGGGTGACCCAGTACTTC. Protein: CASSLIRTSGGRVTQYF.

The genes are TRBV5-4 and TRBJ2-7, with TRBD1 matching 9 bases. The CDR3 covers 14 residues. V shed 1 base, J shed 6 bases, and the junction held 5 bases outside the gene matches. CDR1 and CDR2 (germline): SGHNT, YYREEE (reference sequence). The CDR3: CASSLTTGGAEQYF. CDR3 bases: TGTGCCAGCAGCTTGACCACAGGGGGCGCCGAGCAGTACTTC. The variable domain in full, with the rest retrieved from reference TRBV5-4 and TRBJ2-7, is ETGVTQSPTHLIKTRGQQVTLRCSSQSGHNTVSWYQQALGQGPQFIFQYYREEENGRGNFPPRFSGLQFPNYSSELNVNALELDDSALYLCASSLTTGGAEQYFGPGTRLTVT.

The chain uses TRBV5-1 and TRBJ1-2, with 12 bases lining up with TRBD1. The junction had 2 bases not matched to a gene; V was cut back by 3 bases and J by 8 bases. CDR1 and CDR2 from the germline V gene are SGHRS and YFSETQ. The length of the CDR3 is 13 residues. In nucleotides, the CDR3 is TGCGCCAGCAGCTGGGACAGGGGGCGAGGCTACACCTTC. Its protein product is CASSWDRGRGYTF. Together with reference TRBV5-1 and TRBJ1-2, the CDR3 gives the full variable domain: KAGVTQTPRYLIKTRGQQVTLSCSPISGHRSVSWYQQTPGQGLQFLFEYFSETQRNKGNFPGRFSGRQFSNSRSEMNVSTLELGDSALYLCASSWDRGRGYTFGSGTRLTVV.

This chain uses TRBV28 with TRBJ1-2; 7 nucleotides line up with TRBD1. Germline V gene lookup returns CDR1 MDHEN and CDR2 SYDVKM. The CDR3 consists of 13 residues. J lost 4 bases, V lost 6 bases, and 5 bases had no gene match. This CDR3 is CASSPTGRYGYTF. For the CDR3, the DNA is TGTGCCAGCAGCCCGACAGGGCGCTATGGCTACACCTTC.

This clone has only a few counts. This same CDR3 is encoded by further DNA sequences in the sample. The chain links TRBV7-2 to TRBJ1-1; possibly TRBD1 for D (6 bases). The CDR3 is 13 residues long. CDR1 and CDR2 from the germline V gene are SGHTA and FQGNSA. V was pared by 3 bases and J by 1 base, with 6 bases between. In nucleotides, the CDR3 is TGTGCCAGCAGCTTGGGACAGAACACTGAAGCTTTCTTT. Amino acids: CASSLGQNTEAFF.

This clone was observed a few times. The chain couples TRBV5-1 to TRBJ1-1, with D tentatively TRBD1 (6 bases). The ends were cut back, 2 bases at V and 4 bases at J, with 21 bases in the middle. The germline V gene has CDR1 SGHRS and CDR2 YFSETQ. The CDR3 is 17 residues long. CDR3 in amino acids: CASSFGMGGAGSTEAFF. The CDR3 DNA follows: TGCGCCAGCAGCTTTGGAATGGGGGGGGCCGGCTCCACTGAAGCTTTCTTT.

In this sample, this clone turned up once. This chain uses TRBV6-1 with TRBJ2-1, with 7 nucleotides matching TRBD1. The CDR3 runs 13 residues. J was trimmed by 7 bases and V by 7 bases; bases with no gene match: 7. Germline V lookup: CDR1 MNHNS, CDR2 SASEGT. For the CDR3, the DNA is TGTGCCAGCACCGACAGGGCCCGAAATGAGCAGTTCTTC. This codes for CASTDRARNEQFF.

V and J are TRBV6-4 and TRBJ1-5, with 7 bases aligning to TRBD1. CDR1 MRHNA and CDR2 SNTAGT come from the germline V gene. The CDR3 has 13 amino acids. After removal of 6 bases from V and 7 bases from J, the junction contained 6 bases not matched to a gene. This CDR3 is CASSPGGGQPQHF. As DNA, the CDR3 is TGTGCCAGCAGCCCAGGGGGAGGACAGCCCCAGCATTTT.

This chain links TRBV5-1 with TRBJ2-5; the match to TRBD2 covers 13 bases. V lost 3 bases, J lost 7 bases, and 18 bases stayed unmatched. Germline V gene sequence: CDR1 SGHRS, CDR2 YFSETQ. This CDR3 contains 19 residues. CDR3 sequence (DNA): TGCGCCAGCAGCTGGACGAGGTGGACTAGCGGGGGAACCCAGGGGACCCAGTACTTC. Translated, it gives CASSWTRWTSGGTQGTQYF.

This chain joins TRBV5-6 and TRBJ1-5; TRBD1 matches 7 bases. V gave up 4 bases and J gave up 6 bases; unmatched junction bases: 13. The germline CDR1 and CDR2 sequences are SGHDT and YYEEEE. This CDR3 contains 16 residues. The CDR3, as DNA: TGTGCCAGCAGCGTACAAAGGACAGGCGCGTTTCAGCCCCAGCATTTT. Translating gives CASSVQRTGAFQPQHF. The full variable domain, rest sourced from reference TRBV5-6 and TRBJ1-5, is DAGVTQSPTHLIKTRGQQVTLRCSPKSGHDTVSWYQQALGQGPQFIFQYYEEEERQRGNFPDRFSGHQFPNYSSELNVNALLLGDSALYLCASSVQRTGAFQPQHFGDGTRLSIL.

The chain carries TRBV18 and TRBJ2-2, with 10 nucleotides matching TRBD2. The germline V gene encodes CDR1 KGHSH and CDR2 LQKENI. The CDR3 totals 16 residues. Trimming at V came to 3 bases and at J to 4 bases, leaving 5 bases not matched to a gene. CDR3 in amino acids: CASSPKGLASTGELFF. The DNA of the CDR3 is TGTGCCAGCTCACCTAAGGGACTAGCGAGCACCGGGGAGCTGTTTTTT. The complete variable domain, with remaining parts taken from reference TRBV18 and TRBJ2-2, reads NAGVMQNPRHLVRRRGQEARLRCSPMKGHSHVYWYRQLPEEGLKFMVYLQKENIIDESGMPKERFSAEFPKEGPSILRIQQVVRGDSAAYFCASSPKGLASTGELFFGEGSRLTVL.

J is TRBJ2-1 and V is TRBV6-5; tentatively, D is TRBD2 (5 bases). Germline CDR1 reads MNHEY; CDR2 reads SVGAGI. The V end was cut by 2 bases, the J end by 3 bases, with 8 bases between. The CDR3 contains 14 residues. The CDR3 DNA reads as TGTGCCAGCAGTTACGGGAGACTCTACAATGAGCAGTTCTTC. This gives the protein CASSYGRLYNEQFF.

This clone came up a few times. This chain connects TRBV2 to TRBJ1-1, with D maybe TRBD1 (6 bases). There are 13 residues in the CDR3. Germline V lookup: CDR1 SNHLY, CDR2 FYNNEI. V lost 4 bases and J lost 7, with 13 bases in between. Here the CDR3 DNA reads TGTGCCAGCAGTGTCGGGATGACAGGTGAAGCTTTCTTT. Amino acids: CASSVGMTGEAFF.

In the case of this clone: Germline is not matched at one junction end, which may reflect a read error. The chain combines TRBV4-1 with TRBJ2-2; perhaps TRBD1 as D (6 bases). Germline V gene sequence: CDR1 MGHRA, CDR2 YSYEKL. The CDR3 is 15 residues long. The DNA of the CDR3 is TGCGCCTGCAGACAGGCCAACGCGAACACCGGGGAGCTGTTTTTT. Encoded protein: CACRQANANTGELFF.

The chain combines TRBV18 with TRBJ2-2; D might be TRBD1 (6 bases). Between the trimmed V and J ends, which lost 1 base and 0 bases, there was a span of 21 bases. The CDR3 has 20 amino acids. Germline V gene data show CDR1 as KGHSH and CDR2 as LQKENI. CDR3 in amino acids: CASSPRTVNPSSTNTGELFF. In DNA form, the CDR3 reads TGTGCCAGCTCACCACGGACAGTCAACCCATCATCAACGAACACCGGGGAGCTGTTTTTT.

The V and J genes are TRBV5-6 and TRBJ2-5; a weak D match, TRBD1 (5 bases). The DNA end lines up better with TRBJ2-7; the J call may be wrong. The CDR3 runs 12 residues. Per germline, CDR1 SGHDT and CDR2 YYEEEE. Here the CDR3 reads CASSLQGYEQYF. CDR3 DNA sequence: TGTGCCAGCAGCTTGCAGGGCTACGAGCAGTACTTC.

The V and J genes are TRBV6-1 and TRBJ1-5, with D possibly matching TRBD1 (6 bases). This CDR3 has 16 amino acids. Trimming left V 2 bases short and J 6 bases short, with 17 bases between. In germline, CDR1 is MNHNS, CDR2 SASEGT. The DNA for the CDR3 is TGTGCCAGCAGTGAAAGGGGGGGCACAAGAATTCAGCCCCAGCATTTT. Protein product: CASSERGGTRIQPQHF.

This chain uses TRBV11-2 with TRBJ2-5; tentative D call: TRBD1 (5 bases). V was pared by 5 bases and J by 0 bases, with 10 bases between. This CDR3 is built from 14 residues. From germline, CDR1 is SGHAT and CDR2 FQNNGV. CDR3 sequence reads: CASSRQLNQETQYF. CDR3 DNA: TGTGCCAGCAGCCGACAGTTAAACCAAGAGACCCAGTACTTC.

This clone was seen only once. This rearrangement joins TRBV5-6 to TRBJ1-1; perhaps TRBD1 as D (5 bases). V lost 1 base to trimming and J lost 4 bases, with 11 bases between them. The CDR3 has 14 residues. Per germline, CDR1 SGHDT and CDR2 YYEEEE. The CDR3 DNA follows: TGTGCCAGCAGCTTGAAGGGACTTTCCACTGAAGCTTTCTTT. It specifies CASSLKGLSTEAFF.

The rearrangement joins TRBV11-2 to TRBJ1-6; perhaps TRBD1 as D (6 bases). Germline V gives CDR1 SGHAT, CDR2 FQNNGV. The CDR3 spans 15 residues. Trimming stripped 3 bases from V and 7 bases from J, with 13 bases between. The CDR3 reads CASSFTTQGNSPLHF. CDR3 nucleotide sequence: TGTGCCAGCAGCTTTACCACCCAGGGGAATTCACCCCTCCACTTT.

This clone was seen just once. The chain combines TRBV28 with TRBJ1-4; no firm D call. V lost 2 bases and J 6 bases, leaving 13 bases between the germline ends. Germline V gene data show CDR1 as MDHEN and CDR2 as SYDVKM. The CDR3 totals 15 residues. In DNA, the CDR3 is TGTGCCAGCAGTTTACCTTCCAGGTCGGATGAAAAACTGTTTTTT. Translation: CASSLPSRSDEKLFF.

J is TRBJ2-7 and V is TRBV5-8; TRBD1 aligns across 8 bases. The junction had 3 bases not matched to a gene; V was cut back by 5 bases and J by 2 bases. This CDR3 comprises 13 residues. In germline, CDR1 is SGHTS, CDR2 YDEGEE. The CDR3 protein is CASRMTGAYEQYF. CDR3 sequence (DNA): TGTGCCAGCAGGATGACAGGGGCCTACGAGCAGTACTTC.